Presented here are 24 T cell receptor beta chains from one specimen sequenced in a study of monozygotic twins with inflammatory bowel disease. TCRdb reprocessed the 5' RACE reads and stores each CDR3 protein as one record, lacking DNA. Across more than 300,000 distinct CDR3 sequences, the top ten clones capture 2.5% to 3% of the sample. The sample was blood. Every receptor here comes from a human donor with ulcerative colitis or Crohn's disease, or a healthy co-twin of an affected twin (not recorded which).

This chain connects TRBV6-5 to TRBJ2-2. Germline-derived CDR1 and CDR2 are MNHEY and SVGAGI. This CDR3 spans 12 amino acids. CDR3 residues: CASSYWTGELFF.

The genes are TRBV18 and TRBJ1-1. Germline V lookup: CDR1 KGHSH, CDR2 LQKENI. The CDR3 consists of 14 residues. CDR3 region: CASSRIGGDTEAFF.

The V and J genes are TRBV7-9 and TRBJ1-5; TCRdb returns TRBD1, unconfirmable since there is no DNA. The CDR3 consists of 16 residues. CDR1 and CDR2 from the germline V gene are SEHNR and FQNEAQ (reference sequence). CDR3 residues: CASSLGTGQDIQPQHF.

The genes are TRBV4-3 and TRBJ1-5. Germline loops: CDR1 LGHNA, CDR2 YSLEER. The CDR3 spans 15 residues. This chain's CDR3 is CASSRTTVTNQPQHF.

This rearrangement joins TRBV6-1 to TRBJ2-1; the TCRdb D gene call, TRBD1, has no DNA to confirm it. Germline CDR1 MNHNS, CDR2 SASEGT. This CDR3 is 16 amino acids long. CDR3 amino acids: CASSKSGTGVRDEQFF.

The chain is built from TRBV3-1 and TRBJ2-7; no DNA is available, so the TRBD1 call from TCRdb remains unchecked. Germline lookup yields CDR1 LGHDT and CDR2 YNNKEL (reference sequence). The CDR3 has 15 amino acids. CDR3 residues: CASSQDRDRGPEQYF.

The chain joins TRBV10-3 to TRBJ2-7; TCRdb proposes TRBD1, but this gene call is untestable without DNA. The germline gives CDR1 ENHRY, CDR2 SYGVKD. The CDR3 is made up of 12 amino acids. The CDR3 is CATGHPSYEQYF.

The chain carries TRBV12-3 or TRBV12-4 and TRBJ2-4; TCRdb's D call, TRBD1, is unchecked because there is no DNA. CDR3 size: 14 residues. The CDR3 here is CASRQERVASFQYF.

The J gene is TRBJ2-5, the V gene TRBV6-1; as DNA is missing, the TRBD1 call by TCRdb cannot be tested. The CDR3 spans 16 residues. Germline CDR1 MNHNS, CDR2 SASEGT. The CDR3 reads CASSLYGTNEGETQYF.

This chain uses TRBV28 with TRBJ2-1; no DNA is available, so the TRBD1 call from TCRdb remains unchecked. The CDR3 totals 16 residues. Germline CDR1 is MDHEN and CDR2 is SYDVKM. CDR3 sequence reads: CASSLSAQGQYNEQFF.

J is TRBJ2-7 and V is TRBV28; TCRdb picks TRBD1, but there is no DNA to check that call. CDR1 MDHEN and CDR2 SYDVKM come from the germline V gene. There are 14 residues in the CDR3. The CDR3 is CASRGQDLSYEQYF.

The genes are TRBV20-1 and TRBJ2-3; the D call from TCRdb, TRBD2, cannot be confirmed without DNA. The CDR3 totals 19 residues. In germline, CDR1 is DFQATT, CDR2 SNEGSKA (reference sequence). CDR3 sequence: CSAILLRALDGSSTDTQYF.

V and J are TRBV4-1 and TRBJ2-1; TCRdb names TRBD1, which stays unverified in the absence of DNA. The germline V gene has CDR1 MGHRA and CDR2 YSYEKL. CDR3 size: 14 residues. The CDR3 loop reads CASSNRDRDNEQFF.

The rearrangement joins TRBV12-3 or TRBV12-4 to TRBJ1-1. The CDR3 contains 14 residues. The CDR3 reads CASSFGGGGTEAFF.

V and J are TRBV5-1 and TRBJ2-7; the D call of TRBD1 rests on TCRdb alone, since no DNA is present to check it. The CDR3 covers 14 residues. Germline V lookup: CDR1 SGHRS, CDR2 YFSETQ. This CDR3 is CASRMTGGSYEQYF. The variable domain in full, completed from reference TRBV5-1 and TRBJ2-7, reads KAGVTQTPRYLIKTRGQQVTLSCSPISGHRSVSWYQQTPGQGLQFLFEYFSETQRNKGNFPGRFSGRQFSNSRSEMNVSTLELGDSALYLCASRMTGGSYEQYFGPGTRLTVT.

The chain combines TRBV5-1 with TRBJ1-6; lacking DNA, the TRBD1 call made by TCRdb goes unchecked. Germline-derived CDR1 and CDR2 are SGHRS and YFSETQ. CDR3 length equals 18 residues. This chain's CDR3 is CASSLGGDPLTYNSPLHF.

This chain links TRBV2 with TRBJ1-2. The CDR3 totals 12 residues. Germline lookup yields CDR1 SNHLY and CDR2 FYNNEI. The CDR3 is CASRDGPYGYTF.

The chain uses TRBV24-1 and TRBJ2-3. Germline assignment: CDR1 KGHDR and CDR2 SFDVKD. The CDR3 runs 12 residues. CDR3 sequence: CATSDVRDTQYF.

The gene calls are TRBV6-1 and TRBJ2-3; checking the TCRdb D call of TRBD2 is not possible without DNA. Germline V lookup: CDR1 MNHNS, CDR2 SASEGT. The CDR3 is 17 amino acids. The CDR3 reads CASRPSSGGAVTDTQYF.

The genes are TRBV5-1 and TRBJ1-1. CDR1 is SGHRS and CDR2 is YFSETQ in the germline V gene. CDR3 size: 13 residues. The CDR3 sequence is CASSLGGNTEAFF.

CDR3 region: CASSQEPWRSPLHF. The chain carries TRBV3-1 and TRBJ1-6; TCRdb picks TRBD1, but there is no DNA to check that call. Germline loops: CDR1 LGHDT, CDR2 YNNKEL (reference sequence). The CDR3 runs 14 residues.

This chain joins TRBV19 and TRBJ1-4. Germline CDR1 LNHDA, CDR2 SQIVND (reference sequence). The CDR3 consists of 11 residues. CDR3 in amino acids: CAIRSGEKLFF.

This CDR3 reads CSARDDWRSSTDTQYF. The chain uses TRBV20-1 and TRBJ2-3. The CDR3 length is 16 residues. CDR1 and CDR2 from the germline V gene are DFQATT and SNEGSKA (reference sequence).

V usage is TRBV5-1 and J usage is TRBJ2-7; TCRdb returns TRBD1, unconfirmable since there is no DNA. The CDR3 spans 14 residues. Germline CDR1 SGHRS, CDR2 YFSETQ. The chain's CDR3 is CASSLTVGTVEQYF.